The entry below gives a single T cell receptor beta chain sequence along with its context. This entry is derived from a study of cytomegalovirus exposure and HLA in healthy donors. The repertoire was sequenced with immunoSEQ multiplex PCR; TCRdb's copy has only in-frame clones and lacks some. Among about 200,000 clones listed, around nine tenths were seen once. V was trimmed by 2 bases and J by 7 bases, leaving 15 bases between them. Germline V lookup: CDR1 SGHTA, CDR2 FQGTGA. The length of the CDR3 is 15 residues. The J gene is TRBJ2-1, the V gene TRBV7-3; maybe TRBD1 (5 bases). The source is a woman between 18 and 30 years old in good health and CMV-seronegative. Sample: PBMCs. The CDR3 protein is CASSLLVGLGNEQFF. The CDR3 DNA follows: TGTGCCAGCAGCTTATTGGTGGGGCTGGGAAATGAGCAGTTCTTC.